This T cell receptor (beta chain) was found in a study of post-analysis software for immune sequencing data. On the study more broadly: Courses of disease covered relapsing-remitting, secondary progressive and progressive-relapsing multiple sclerosis. Study-wide results and caveats: In patients, TRBV5-6, TRBV5-1 and TRBV20-1 belonged to several TRBV segments found more frequently than in controls. Multiple sclerosis patients had significantly lower normalized Chao1 diversity than controls. F measure clustering grouped samples strongly by preparation batch.

This clonotype has at least ten counts. Its antigen remains unidentified. cDNA libraries of TCR beta carried unique molecular identifiers. TCRdb reanalysed the PCR reads using MiXCR and keeps one entry per CDR3 protein. This table holds roughly 730,000 distinct CDR3 sequences, roughly 29% found once. This CDR3 spans 12 amino acids. Trimming pared 6 bases from V and 9 bases from J, leaving 12 bases between. The sequenced sample was blood. V usage is TRBV12-3 or TRBV12-4 and J usage is TRBJ2-1; D perhaps matches TRBD2 (5 bases). The receptor comes from a girl aged 10-17 years with multiple sclerosis. The chain's CDR3 is CASSLTRREQFF. The CDR3 DNA follows: TGTGCCAGCAGCTTAACTAGGCGTGAGCAGTTCTTC.